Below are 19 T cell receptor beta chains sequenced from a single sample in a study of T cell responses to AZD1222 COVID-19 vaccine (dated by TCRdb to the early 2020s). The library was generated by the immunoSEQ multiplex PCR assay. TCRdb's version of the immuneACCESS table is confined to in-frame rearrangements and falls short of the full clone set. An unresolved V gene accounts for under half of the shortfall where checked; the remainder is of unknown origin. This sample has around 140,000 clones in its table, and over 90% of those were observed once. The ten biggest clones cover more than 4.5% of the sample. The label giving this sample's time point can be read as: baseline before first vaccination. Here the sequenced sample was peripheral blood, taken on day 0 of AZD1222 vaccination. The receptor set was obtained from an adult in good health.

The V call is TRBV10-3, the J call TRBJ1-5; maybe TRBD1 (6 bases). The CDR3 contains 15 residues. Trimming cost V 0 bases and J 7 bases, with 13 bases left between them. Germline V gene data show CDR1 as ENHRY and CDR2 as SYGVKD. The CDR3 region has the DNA TGTGCCATCAGTGAGTCGGGGGCCTCGGGGCAGCCCCAGCATTTT. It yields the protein CAISESGASGQPQHF.

The CDR3 reads CASSYGVSGSYEQYF. The CDR3 nucleotides read TGTGCCAGCAGTTACGGGGTGAGTGGATCCTACGAGCAGTACTTC. This chain connects TRBV6-2 or TRBV6-3 to TRBJ2-7; D is unclear. The length of the CDR3 is 15 residues. Deletions cut 2 bases from V and 1 base from J, with 12 bases between. The germline CDR1 and CDR2 sequences are MNHEY and SVGEGT.

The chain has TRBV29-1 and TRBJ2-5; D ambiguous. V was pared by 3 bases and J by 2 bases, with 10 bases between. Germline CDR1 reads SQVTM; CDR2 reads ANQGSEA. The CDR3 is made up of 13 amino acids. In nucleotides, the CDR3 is TGCAGCGTTGAGCGGATCCGACAAGAGACCCAGTACTTC. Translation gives CSVERIRQETQYF. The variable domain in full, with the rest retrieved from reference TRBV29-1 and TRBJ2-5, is SAVISQKPSRDICQRGTSLTIQCQVDSQVTMMFWYRQQPGQSLTLIATANQGSEATYESGFVIDKFPISRPNLTFSTLTVSNMSPEDSSIYLCSVERIRQETQYFGPGTRLLVL.

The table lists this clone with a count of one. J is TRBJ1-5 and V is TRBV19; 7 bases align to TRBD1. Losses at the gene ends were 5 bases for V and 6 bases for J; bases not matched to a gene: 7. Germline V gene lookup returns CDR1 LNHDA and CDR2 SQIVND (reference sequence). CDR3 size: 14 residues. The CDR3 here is CASSRQGLSQPQHF. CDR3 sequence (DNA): TGTGCCAGTAGTCGACAGGGTCTCAGTCAGCCCCAGCATTTT.

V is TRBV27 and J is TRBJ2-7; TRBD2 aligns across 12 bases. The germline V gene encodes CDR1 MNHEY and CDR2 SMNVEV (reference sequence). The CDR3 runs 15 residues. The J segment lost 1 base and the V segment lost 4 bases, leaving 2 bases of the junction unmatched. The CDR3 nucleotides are TGTGCCAGCAGTTCGACTAGCGGGAGTTCCTACGAGCAGTACTTC. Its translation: CASSSTSGSSYEQYF.

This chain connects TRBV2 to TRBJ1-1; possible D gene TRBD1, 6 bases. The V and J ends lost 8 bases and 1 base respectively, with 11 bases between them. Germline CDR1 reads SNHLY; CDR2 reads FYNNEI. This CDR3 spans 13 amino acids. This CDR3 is CASSPGQNTEAFF. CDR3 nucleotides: TGTGCCAGCTCCCCGGGACAGAACACTGAAGCTTTCTTT.

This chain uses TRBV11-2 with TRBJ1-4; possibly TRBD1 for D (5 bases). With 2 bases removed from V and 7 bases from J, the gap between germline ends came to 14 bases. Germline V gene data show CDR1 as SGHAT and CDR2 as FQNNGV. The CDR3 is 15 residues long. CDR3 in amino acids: CASSLYGGESEKLFF. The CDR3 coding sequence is TGTGCCAGCAGCTTATATGGGGGAGAGAGTGAAAAACTGTTTTTT.

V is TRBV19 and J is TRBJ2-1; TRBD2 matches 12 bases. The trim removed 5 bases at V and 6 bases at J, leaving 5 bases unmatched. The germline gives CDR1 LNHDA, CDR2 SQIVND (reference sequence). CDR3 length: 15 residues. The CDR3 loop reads CASSAASGGVNEQFF. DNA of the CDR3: TGTGCCAGTAGTGCCGCTAGCGGGGGGGTCAATGAGCAGTTCTTC.

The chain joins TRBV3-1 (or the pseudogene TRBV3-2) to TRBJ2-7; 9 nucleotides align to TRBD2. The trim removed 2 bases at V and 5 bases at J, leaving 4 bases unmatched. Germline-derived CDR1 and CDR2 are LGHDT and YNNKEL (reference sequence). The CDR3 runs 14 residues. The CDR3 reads CASSQISGSHEQYF. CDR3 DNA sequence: TGTGCCAGCAGCCAAATTAGCGGGAGCCACGAGCAGTACTTC.

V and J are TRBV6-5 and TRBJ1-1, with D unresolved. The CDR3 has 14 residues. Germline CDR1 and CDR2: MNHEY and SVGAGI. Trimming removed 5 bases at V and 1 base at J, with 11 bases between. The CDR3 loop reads CASSPLHKNTEAFF. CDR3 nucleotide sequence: TGTGCCAGCAGTCCTCTCCACAAGAACACTGAAGCTTTCTTT.

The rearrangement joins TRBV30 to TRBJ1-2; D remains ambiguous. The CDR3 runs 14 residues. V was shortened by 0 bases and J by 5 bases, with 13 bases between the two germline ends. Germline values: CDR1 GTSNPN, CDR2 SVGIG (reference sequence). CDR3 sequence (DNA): TGTGCCTGGAGTGTAGTCCTGGTATGGTATGGCTACACCTTC. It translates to CAWSVVLVWYGYTF.

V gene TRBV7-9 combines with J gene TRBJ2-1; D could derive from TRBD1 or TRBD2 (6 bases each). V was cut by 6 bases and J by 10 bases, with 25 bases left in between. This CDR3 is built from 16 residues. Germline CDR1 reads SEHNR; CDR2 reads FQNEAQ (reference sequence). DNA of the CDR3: TGTGCCAGCAGGCGTCCCGGGGGCTCCCGTATGAAGGAGCAGTTCTTC. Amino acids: CASRRPGGSRMKEQFF. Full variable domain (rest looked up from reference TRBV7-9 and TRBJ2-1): DTGVSQNPRHKITKRGQNVTFRCDPISEHNRLYWYRQTLGQGPEFLTYFQNEAQLEKSRLLSDRFSAERPKGSFSTLEIQRTEQGDSAMYLCASRRPGGSRMKEQFFGPGTRLTVL.

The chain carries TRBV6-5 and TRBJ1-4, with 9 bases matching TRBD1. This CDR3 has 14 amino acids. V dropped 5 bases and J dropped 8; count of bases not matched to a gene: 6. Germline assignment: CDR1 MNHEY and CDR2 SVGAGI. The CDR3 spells CASSLRTGEEKLFF. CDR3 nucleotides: TGTGCCAGCAGTCTCCGGACAGGGGAGGAAAAACTGTTTTTT.

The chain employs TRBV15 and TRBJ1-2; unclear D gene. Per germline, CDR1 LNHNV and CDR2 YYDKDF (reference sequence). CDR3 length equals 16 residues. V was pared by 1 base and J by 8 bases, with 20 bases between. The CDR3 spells CATSRATSREFGGYTF. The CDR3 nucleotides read TGTGCCACCAGCAGAGCGACATCCCGGGAGTTTGGGGGCTACACCTTC.

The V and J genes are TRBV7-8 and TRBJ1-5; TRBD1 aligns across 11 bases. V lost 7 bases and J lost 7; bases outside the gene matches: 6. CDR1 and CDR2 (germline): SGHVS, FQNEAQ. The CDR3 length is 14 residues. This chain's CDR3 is CASTLGTGGQPQHF. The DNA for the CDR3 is TGTGCCAGCACACTAGGGACAGGGGGGCAGCCCCAGCATTTT.

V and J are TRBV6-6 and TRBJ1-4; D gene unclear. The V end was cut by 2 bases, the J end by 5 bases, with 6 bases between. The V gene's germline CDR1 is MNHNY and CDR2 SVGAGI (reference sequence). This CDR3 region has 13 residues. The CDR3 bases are TGTGCCAGCAGTTACGATGGAAATGAAAAACTGTTTTTT. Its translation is CASSYDGNEKLFF.

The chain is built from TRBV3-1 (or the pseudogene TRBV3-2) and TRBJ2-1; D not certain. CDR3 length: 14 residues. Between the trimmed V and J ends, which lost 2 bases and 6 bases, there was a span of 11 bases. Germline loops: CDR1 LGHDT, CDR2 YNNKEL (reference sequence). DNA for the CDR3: TGTGCCAGCAGCCAAAGCGTTAGTCTCAATGAGCAGTTCTTC. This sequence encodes CASSQSVSLNEQFF.

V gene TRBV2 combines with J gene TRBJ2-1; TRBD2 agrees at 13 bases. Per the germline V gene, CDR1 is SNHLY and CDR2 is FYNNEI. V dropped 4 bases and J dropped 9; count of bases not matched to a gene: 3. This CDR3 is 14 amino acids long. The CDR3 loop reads CASSATSGGREQFF. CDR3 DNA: TGTGCCAGCAGTGCGACTAGCGGGGGGCGTGAGCAGTTCTTC.

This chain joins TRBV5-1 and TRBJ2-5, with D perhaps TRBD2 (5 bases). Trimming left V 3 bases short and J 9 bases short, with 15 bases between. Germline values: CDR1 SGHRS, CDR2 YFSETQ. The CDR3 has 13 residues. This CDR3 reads CASSSDWVRAQYF. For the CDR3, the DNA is TGCGCCAGCAGCTCGGACTGGGTTCGGGCCCAGTACTTC.